This TCR beta chain stems from a study of neurological immune-mediated disorders. TCRdb recomputed calls from the 5' RACE reads with MiXCR, one row per CDR3 protein. Of roughly 90,000 distinct CDR3 sequences in the sample, around 3.4% are singletons; the top ten hold 2.5% to 3%. This clonotype turned up a few times. The specimen sequenced was PBMCs. This clonotype was obtained from a woman aged 50 to 60 with multiple sclerosis.

The CDR3 region has the DNA TGCAGTGCTAGATGGGGCCGGGACAGGGGATACAATGAGCAGTTCTTC. Residues: CSARWGRDRGYNEQFF. The chain has TRBV20-1 and TRBJ2-1, with TRBD1 matching 10 bases. V lost 2 bases to trimming and J lost 4 bases; unmatched junction nucleotides: 8. Germline-derived CDR1 and CDR2 are DFQATT and SNEGSKA (reference sequence). CDR3 length: 16 amino acids.